The following is a T cell receptor beta chain sequence with its context. The entry originates in a study of shared clonotypes between healthy human individuals. This CDR3 has 15 residues. Per germline, CDR1 MNHEY and CDR2 SVGAGI. V shed 4 bases, J shed 5 bases, and the junction held 9 bases outside the gene matches. As defined, naive CD8 cells were CD45RO-negative and positively selected for CCR7, with terminally differentiated effector memory CD45RA+ cells excluded. At deep level, the assay was performed. In the authors' workflow: From ImmunoSEQ came sequences covering only the junction and carrying no quality scores, so filtering differed. TCRdb's table, derived via immunoSEQ multiplex PCR, lists solely in-frame clones and lacks some. V and J calls and clone size are given by that table; D and trimming were obtained from the DNA. Of about 2 million clones in the sample, just under 95% were seen once.

V is TRBV6-5 and J is TRBJ1-2, with 8 bases lining up with TRBD1. Sequencing used naive CD8+ T cells sorted from blood. The TCR originated in a man between 18 and 29 years old in good health. CDR3 nucleotides: TGTGCCAGCAGTTCAGGGGGCGCGTCACCTTATGGCTACACCTTC. This gives the protein CASSSGGASPYGYTF.